Each of the 8 T cell receptor beta chains below was sequenced from the same sample in a study of shared clonotypes between healthy human individuals. TCRdb's table, derived via immunoSEQ multiplex PCR, lists solely in-frame clones and lacks some. The sample consists of some 1 million clones, about 74% of them appearing once. The sample comprised memory CD4+ T cells sorted from blood. Regarding subset: CD45RA-negative fraction. Source of these receptors: a man aged 18 to 35 in good health.

CDR3 nucleotide sequence: TGTGCCAGCAGCCCCCGACAGGGCATGAACACTGAAGCTTTCTTT. Protein sequence: CASSPRQGMNTEAFF. V usage is TRBV5-5 and J usage is TRBJ1-1; 7 bases line up with TRBD1. Germline assignment: CDR1 SGHKS and CDR2 YYEKEE (reference sequence). The V segment lost 4 bases and the J segment 0 bases; nucleotides outside the gene matches: 6. The CDR3 is 15 residues long.

The V gene is TRBV19, the J gene TRBJ1-5; no clear D gene. Trimming stripped 6 bases from V and 0 bases from J, with 9 bases between. Germline V gene sequence: CDR1 LNHDA, CDR2 SQIVND (reference sequence). The CDR3 sequence is 14 residues long. As DNA, the CDR3 is TGTGCCAGTAGAAATCCGGATAGCAATCAGCCCCAGCATTTT. Protein: CASRNPDSNQPQHF. Full variable domain (rest looked up from reference TRBV19 and TRBJ1-5): DGGITQSPKYLFRKEGQNVTLSCEQNLNHDAMYWYRQDPGQGLRLIYYSQIVNDFQKGDIAEGYSVSREKKESFPLTVTSAQKNPTAFYLCASRNPDSNQPQHFGDGTRLSIL.

The V gene is TRBV5-1, the J gene TRBJ2-1; 8 nucleotides agree with TRBD2. Germline V gives CDR1 SGHRS, CDR2 YFSETQ. This CDR3 has 15 amino acids. V lost 2 bases to trimming and J lost 7 bases; unmatched junction nucleotides: 8. The CDR3 spells CASSFMVAGTNEQFF. The CDR3 DNA sequence: TGCGCCAGCAGCTTCATGGTAGCGGGAACAAATGAGCAGTTCTTC. The full variable domain, its missing parts supplied by reference TRBV5-1 and TRBJ2-1, is KAGVTQTPRYLIKTRGQQVTLSCSPISGHRSVSWYQQTPGQGLQFLFEYFSETQRNKGNFPGRFSGRQFSNSRSEMNVSTLELGDSALYLCASSFMVAGTNEQFFGPGTRLTVL.

This clone was recorded at least ten times. This chain joins TRBV27 and TRBJ2-5; D unclear. Germline V lookup: CDR1 MNHEY, CDR2 SMNVEV (reference sequence). Trimming took 3 bases from V and 6 from J, leaving 5 bases between them. CDR3 length: 11 amino acids. CDR3 in DNA: TGTGCCAGCAGTTTCGGACAGACCCAGTACTTC. Protein: CASSFGQTQYF.

This chain joins TRBV30 and TRBJ2-1; unclear D gene. V was clipped by 1 base and J by 6 bases, with 10 bases between them. The CDR3 is made up of 13 amino acids. Germline CDR1 and CDR2: GTSNPN and SVGIG (reference sequence). The CDR3 protein is CAWSALSANEQFF. The CDR3 nucleotides are TGTGCCTGGAGTGCTTTGTCCGCCAATGAGCAGTTCTTC. Looking up the rest from reference TRBV30 and TRBJ2-1 gives the full variable domain: SQTIHQWPATLVQPVGSPLSLECTVEGTSNPNLYWYRQAAGRGLQLLFYSVGIGQISSEVPQNLSASRPQDRQFILSSKKLLLSDSGFYLCAWSALSANEQFFGPGTRLTVL.

To note about this clone: Compared with germline, one end of the junction differs, possibly owing to a read error. J is TRBJ1-1 and V is TRBV7-2, with a tentative D call TRBD1 (6 bases). The CDR3 covers 13 residues. Germline-derived CDR1 and CDR2 are SGHTA and FQGNSA. Here the CDR3 DNA reads TGCGCCAGCAGCCAAGTTGACAGGAAAGAAGCTTTCTTT. Translating gives CASSQVDRKEAFF.

The chain carries TRBV2 and TRBJ1-1; TRBD1 might be the D (6 bases). V lost 7 bases and J lost 2, with 17 bases in between. Germline lookup yields CDR1 SNHLY and CDR2 FYNNEI. The CDR3 is 15 residues long. CDR3 in DNA: TGTGCCAGCAAAGTGTTGGACAGACTTAACACTGAAGCTTTCTTT. Protein sequence: CASKVLDRLNTEAFF.

J is TRBJ2-7 and V is TRBV5-1; the D gene is possibly TRBD1 (5 bases). Deletions cut 2 bases from V and 0 bases from J, with 9 bases between. The germline V gene encodes CDR1 SGHRS and CDR2 YFSETQ. This CDR3 contains 14 residues. The CDR3, as DNA: TGCGCCAGCAGCTTTTCGACAGACTCCTACGAGCAGTACTTC. It specifies CASSFSTDSYEQYF.